Sequencing of this T cell receptor (beta chain) was carried out in a study of metastatic and nonmetastatic thyroid tumors. Overall study context: Across peripheral blood and tumor or nodule tissue samples taken from malignant and benign thyroid patients, the repertoires were compared with one another. Findings and limits, study-wide: Patients with malignant thyroid tumors reportedly had significantly higher TCR beta diversity than those with benign nodules, in blood and tumor.

V was trimmed by 8 bases and J by 1 base, leaving 14 bases between them. This CDR3 spans 14 amino acids. No patient had received any treatment before thyroid surgery. How the authors handled the data: The study's classifier, a distant-metastasis tool for papillary thyroid cancer, was built using CDR3 differences across clinicopathological groups. Using MiXCR, TCRdb re-called clones from the PCR reads. TCRdb assigned the V and J calls; the authors' analysis was not used. Here the sample spans about 43,000 clones, under 4% being singletons. The table lists this clone with a count of one. Its matching antigen is unknown. This clone may be a read error of a much larger clone one base away.

This chain joins TRBV12-3 or TRBV12-4 and TRBJ1-1, with D maybe TRBD1 (6 bases). The receptor's source is a female donor with papillary thyroid cancer or a benign thyroid nodule (not recorded which). Some clones in this sample may be carry-over from other donors' samples. The material sequenced was blood. The CDR3 region is CASCAEGENTEAFF. CDR3 DNA: TGTGCCAGCTGCGCAGAGGGGGAGAACACTGAAGCTTTCTTT.